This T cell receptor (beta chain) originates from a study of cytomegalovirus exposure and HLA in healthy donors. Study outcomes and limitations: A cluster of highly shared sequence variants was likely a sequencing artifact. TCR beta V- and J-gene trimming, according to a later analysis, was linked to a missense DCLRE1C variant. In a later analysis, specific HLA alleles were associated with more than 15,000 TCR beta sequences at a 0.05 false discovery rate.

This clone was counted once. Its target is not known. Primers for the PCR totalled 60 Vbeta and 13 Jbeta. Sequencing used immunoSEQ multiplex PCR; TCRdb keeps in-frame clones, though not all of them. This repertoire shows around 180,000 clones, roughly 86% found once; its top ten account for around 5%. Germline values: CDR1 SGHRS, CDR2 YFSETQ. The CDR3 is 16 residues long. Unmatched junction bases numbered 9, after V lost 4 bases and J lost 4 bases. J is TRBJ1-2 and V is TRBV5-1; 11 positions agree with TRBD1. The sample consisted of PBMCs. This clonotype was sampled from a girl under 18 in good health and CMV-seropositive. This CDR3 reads CASSAGQGAFGYGYTF. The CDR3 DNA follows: TGCGCCAGCAGCGCCGGACAGGGGGCTTTCGGCTATGGCTACACCTTC.